This paragraph reports one TCR beta chain. Antigen: not known. A much larger clone lies a single base off, so this may be a read error. The data stem from a study of immune heterogeneity within non-small cell lung tumors. Study summary: A few squamous cell carcinomas, 10 non-squamous carcinomas and 1 not otherwise specified made up the tumors.

The TCR beta CDR3 region underwent multiplex PCR amplification with 32 V and 13 J primers. Each CDR3 protein is one row after TCRdb ran MiXCR on the multiplex PCR reads. Among 30,000 to 40,000 distinct CDR3 sequences, around 28% were seen once, and the ten largest hold about 4%. Bulk tumor genomic DNA (about 590 ng per sample) served as template. Each primary tumor yielded several biopsies, collected far apart from one another at surgery. The study cohort was described as untreated, and its members had newly diagnosed non-small cell lung cancer. They went on to have curative surgery. Findings and caveats of the study: Individual patients mostly differed in their high-frequency T-cell receptor beta clonotypes. Local T-cell clonality correlated moderately but significantly with local tumor mutational burden (R about 0.32).

This CDR3 contains 15 residues. The V segment lost 7 bases and the J segment 3 bases; nucleotides outside the gene matches: 10. Germline V CDR1 and CDR2: MNHEY, SVGEGT. This chain links TRBV6-2 or TRBV6-3 with TRBJ2-7; 9 positions match TRBD2. The origin of this receptor is a middle-aged man with non-small cell lung cancer. Source material: lung tumor tissue. CDR3 coding DNA: TGTGCCAGCATCCCTCGCGGGAGGGGCAGCTACGAGCAGTACTTC. This codes for CASIPRGRGSYEQYF.